The entry below gives a single TCR beta chain sequence along with its context. The V gene end was trimmed by 4 bases and the J gene end by 0 bases; junction bases not matched to a gene: 8. This CDR3 has 18 amino acids. Germline values: CDR1 LGHDT, CDR2 YNNKEL (reference sequence). As handled by the study authors: Amplification of reference gene primers provided the estimated nucleated cell counts. The method was immunoSEQ multiplex PCR; TCRdb's version includes in-frame clones alone and lacks a portion of them. The V and J calls and clone size come from that table; D and trimming were worked out from the DNA. This sample has approximately 50,000 clones; less than 85% occur once, and the top ten carry around 12%. The data were taken from a study of blood T cell repertoires in COVID-19. The wider study: Specimens from acute and convalescent COVID-19 originated in the United States, Italy and Spain. PBMCs, B-cell-depleted T cells, or T cells were the source of the cDNA or gDNA that made up the material.

The specimen was peripheral blood. This TCR was recovered from a human donor in a cohort sampled during active COVID-19. This chain uses TRBV3-1 (or the pseudogene TRBV3-2) with TRBJ2-2; 10 bases align to TRBD2. CDR3 amino acids: CASSPRASGGSNTGELFF. The CDR3 region has the DNA TGTGCCAGCAGCCCCCGCGCTAGCGGGGGTTCGAACACCGGGGAGCTGTTTTTT.